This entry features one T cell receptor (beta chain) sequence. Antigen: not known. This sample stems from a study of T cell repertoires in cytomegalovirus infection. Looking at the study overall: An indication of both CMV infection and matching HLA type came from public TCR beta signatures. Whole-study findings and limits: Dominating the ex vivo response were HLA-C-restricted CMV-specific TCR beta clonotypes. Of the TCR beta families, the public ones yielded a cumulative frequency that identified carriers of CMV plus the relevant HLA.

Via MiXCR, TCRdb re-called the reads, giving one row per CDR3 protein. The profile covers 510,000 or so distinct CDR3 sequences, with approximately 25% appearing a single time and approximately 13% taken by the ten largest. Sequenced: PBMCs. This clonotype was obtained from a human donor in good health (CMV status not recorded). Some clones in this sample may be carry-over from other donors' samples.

The CDR3 DNA reads as TGCAGTGCTATCCTGGACAGGGCGAACTCACCCCTCCACTTT. Its protein is CSAILDRANSPLHF. This chain uses TRBV20-1 with TRBJ1-6; 8 bases align to TRBD1. The CDR3 loop spans 14 amino acids. CDR1 is DFQATT, CDR2 SNEGSKA, per germline (reference sequence). Trimming at V came to 4 bases and at J to 10 bases, leaving 9 bases not matched to a gene.